This T cell receptor beta chain was captured by sequencing in a study of T cell repertoires in cytomegalovirus infection. TCRdb re-analysed the reads in MiXCR, keeping a single row per CDR3 protein. The sample yields around 230,000 distinct CDR3 sequences, roughly 34% seen once. This clonotype was seen a few times. Antigen: not known. Findings and limits, study-wide: Cumulated frequencies of public TCR beta families served to identify carriers of CMV plus the relevant HLA.

V lost 1 base, J lost 8 bases, and 7 bases stayed unmatched. Germline V gene sequence: CDR1 SGHVS, CDR2 FQNEAQ. This CDR3 is 15 amino acids long. The input for sequencing was CD8+ T cells from cultured PBMCs, taken from culture after CMV antigen stimulation. The clonotype was recovered from a human donor in good health (CMV status not recorded). Some clones in this sample may be carry-over from other donors' samples. This chain connects TRBV7-8 to TRBJ1-2, with TRBD1 matching 10 bases. Here the CDR3 reads CASSLGDRGPGGYTF. DNA for the CDR3: TGTGCCAGCAGCTTAGGTGACAGGGGGCCTGGAGGCTACACCTTC.